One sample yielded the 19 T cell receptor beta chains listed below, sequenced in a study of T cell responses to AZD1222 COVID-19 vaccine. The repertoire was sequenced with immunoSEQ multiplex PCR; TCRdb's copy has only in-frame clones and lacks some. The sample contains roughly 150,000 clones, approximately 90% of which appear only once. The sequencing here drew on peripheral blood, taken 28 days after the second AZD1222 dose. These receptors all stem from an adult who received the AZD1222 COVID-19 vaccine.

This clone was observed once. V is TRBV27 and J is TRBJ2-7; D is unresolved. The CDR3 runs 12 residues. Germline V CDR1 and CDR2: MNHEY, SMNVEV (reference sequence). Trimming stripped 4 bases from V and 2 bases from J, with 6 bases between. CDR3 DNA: TGTGCCAGCAGTTCCCCACCCTACGAGCAGTACTTC. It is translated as CASSSPPYEQYF.

The CDR3 sequence is CASSSYGSSYEQYF. Written as DNA, the CDR3 is TGTGCCAGCAGCTCGTACGGGAGCTCCTACGAGCAGTACTTC. This chain connects TRBV7-2 to TRBJ2-7; the D gene is possibly TRBD2 (6 bases). The CDR3 extends over 14 amino acids. In germline, CDR1 is SGHTA, CDR2 FQGNSA. Between the trimmed V and J ends, which lost 4 bases and 0 bases, there was a span of 10 bases.

The CDR3 spells CASSRLPGLAGAGLGTDTQYF. In DNA form, the CDR3 reads TGTGCCAGCAGCCGACTCCCAGGGCTAGCGGGAGCGGGGTTAGGCACAGATACGCAGTATTTT. The chain carries TRBV4-2 and TRBJ2-3; 10 nucleotides line up with TRBD2. Germline CDR1 and CDR2: LGHNA and YNFKEQ. CDR3 length: 21 amino acids. V was pared by 4 bases and J by 1 base, with 20 bases of the junction left unmatched.

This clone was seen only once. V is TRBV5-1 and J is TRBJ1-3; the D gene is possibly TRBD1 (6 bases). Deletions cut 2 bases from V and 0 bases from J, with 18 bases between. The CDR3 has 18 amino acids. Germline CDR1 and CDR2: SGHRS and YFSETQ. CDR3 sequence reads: CASSLIPAGASSGNTIYF. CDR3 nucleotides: TGCGCCAGCAGCTTAATCCCGGCAGGGGCAAGCTCTGGAAACACCATATATTTT.

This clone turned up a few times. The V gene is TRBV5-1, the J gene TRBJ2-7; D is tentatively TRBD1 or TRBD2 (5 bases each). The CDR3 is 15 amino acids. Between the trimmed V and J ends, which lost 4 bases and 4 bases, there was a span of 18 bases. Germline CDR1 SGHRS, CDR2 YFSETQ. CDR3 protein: CASSQPDAWGYEQYF. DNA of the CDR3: TGCGCCAGCAGCCAACCGGACGCGTGGGGGTACGAGCAGTACTTC.

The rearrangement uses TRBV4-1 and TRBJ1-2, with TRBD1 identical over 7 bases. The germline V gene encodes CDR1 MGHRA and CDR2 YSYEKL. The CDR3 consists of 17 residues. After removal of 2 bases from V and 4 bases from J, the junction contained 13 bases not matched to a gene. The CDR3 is CASSQPPGQATSYGYTF. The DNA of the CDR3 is TGCGCCAGCAGCCAACCCCCCGGACAGGCAACTTCCTATGGCTACACCTTC.

The CDR3 coding sequence is TGTGCCAGCAGCTTAGATCACCGGTATGGCTACACCTTC. It encodes CASSLDHRYGYTF. The chain carries TRBV11-2 and TRBJ1-2; D not resolved. Germline CDR1 reads SGHAT; CDR2 reads FQNNGV. Trimming left V 0 bases short and J 5 bases short, with 7 bases between. The length of the CDR3 is 13 residues.

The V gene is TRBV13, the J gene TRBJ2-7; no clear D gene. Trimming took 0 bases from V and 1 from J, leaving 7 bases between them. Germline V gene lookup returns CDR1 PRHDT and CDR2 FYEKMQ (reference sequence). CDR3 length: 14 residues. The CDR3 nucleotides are TGTGCCAGCAGCTTAGGGGGCAGGTCCTACGAGCAGTACTTC. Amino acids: CASSLGGRSYEQYF.

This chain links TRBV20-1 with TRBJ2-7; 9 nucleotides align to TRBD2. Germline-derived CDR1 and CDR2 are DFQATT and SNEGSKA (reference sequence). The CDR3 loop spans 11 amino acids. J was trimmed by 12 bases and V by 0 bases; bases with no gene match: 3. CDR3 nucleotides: TGCAGTGCTAGAGATTTGACTAGCGGGTACTTC. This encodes CSARDLTSGYF.

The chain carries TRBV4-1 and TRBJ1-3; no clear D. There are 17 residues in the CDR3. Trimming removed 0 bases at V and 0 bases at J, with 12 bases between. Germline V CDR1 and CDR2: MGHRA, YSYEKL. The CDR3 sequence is CASSQDRGGSSGNTIYF. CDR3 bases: TGCGCCAGCAGCCAAGATCGGGGAGGCAGCTCTGGAAACACCATATATTTT.

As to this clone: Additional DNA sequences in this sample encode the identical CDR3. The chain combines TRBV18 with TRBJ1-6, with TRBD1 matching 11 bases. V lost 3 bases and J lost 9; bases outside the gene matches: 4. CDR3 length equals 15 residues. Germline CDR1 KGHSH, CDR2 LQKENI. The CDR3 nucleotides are TGTGCCAGCTCACCCGGACAGGGGGCGAGTTCACCCCTCCACTTT. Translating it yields CASSPGQGASSPLHF.

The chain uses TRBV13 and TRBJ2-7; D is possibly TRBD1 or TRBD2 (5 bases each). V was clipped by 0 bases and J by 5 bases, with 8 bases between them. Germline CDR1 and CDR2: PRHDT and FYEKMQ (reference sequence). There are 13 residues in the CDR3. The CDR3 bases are TGTGCCAGCAGCTTAGGTCGAGGGGACGAGCAGTACTTC. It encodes CASSLGRGDEQYF.

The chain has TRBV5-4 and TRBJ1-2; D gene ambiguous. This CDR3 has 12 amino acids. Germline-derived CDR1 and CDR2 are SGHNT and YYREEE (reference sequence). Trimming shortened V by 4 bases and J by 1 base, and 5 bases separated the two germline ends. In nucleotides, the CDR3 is TGTGCCAGCAGCCTAAATAACTATGGCTACACCTTC. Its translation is CASSLNNYGYTF.

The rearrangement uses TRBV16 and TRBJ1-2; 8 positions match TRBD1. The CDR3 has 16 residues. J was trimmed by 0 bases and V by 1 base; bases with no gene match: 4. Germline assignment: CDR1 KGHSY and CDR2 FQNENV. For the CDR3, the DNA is TGTGCCAGCAGCCAATTCGGGACAGGAGCTAACTATGGCTACACCTTC. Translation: CASSQFGTGANYGYTF.

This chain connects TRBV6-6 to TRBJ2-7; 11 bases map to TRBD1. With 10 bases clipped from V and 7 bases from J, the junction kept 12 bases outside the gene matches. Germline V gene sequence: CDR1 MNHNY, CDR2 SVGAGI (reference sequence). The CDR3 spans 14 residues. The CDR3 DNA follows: TGTGCCACCTTAGGGGGACAGGGGGTAGGGGAGCAGTACTTC. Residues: CATLGGQGVGEQYF.

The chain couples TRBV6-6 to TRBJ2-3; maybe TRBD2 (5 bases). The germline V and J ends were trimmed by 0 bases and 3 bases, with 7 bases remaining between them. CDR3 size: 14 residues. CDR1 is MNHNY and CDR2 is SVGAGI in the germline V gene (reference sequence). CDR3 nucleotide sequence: TGTGCCAGCAGTTACTCGACGGGGACAGATACGCAGTATTTT. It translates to CASSYSTGTDTQYF.

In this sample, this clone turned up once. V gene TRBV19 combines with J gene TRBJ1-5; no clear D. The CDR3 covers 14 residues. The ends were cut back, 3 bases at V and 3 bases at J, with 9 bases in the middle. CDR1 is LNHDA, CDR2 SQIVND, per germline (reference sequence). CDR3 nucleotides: TGTGCCAGTAGTATGTCCGGGAACAATCAGCCCCAGCATTTT. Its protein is CASSMSGNNQPQHF.

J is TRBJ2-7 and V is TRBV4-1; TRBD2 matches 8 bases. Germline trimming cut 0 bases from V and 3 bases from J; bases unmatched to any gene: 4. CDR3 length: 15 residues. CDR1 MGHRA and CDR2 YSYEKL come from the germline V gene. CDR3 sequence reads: CASSQDSAGGYEQYF. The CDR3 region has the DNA TGCGCCAGCAGCCAAGACAGCGCGGGAGGCTACGAGCAGTACTTC.

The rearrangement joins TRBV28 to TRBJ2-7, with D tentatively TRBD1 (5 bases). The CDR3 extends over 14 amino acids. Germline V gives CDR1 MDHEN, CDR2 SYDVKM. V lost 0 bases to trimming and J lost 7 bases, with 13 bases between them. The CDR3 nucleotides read TGTGCCAGCAGTTTATGGGCAGCCAGGGTTGAGCAGTACTTC. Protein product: CASSLWAARVEQYF.